Here is one TCR beta chain with its context. Its antigen is undetermined. Clones were read by immunoSEQ multiplex PCR, and TCRdb kept only the in-frame ones, dropping some. The top ten hold around 0.34% of the sample, which has over 200,000 clones, roughly 90% seen once. This specimen belongs to a study of cytomegalovirus exposure and HLA in healthy donors. Study results and caveats: Listed as cytomegalovirus-associated were 150 or so TCR beta chains.

The donors were part of the validation cohort of some 120 subjects. That cohort was separate from the first cohort, which comprised 500 to 850 subjects. Input material: PBMCs. The sequence was obtained from a woman between 18 and 29 years old in good health and CMV-seronegative.

The CDR3 nucleotides are TGTGCCAGCAGCTTAACGGACAGGGGGCATTGGGAACTGTTTTTT. Its translation: CASSLTDRGHWELFF. The rearrangement links TRBV7-2 to TRBJ1-4, with 11 positions matching TRBD1. The CDR3 loop spans 15 amino acids. Germline V gene lookup returns CDR1 SGHTA and CDR2 FQGNSA. After removal of 2 bases from V and 12 bases from J, the junction contained 8 bases not matched to a gene.